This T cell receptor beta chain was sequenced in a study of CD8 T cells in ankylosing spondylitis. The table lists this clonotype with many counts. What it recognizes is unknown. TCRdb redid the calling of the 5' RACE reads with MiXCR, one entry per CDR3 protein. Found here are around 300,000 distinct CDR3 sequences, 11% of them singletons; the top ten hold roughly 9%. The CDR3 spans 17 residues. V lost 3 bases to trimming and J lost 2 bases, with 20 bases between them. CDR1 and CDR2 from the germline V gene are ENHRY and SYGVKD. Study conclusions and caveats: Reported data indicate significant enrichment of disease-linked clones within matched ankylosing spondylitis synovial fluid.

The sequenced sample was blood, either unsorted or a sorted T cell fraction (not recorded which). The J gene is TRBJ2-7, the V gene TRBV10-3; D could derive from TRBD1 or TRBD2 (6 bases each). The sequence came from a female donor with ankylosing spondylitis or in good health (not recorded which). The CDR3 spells CAISEGGSGRRTYEQYF. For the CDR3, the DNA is TGTGCCATCAGTGAAGGGGGGTCAGGGAGGAGAACCTACGAGCAGTACTTC.